The TCR beta chain described here comes from a study of shared clonotypes between healthy human individuals. The germline V and J ends were trimmed by 0 bases and 11 bases, with 10 bases remaining between them. This CDR3 is built from 12 residues. The germline gives CDR1 SGHAT, CDR2 FQNNGV. Method: immunoSEQ multiplex PCR; TCRdb's copy keeps in-frame clones and lacks some. The table shows about 1.4 million clones, with roughly 96% occurring only once. The sequence derives from a man aged 25-45 years in good health. V and J are TRBV11-2 and TRBJ2-5, with D unclear. The specimen sequenced was naive CD4+ T cells sorted from blood. Subset in this sample: CD45RA+ positively selected. CDR3: CASSLDYNRQYF. CDR3 DNA: TGTGCCAGCAGCTTAGATTACAACCGGCAGTACTTC.